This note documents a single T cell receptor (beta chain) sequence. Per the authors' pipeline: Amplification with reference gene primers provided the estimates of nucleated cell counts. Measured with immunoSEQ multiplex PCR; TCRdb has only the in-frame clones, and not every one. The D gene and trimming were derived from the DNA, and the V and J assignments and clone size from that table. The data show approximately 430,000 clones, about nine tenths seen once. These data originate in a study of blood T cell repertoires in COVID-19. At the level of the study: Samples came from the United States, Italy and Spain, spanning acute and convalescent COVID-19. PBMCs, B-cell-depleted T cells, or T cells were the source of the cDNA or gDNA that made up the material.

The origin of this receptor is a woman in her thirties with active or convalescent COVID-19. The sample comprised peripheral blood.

In DNA, the CDR3 is TGTGCCATCGGTCAAGACAGGGAAGAGACCCAGTACTTC. This codes for CAIGQDREETQYF. V gene TRBV10-3 combines with J gene TRBJ2-5; 7 bases align to TRBD1. Germline CDR1 and CDR2: ENHRY and SYGVKD. Germline trimming cut 8 bases from V and 3 bases from J; bases unmatched to any gene: 6. The CDR3 extends over 13 amino acids.